A single sample is the source of the 23 T cell receptor beta chains below, sequenced in a study of shared clonotypes between healthy human individuals (dated by TCRdb to between 2020 and 2021). The library was obtained by the immunoSEQ multiplex PCR assay. TCRdb provides this immuneACCESS table in a form limited to in-frame rearrangements. Some clones are lacking; in checked studies, under half of them reflect an unresolved V gene, and why the rest are absent is not known. The sample data list hundreds of thousands of clones, and almost 97% of these were observed just once. The top ten clones comprise about 0.064% of the sample. Sequenced material: naive CD4+ T cells sorted from blood. This sample's cell subset or site label indicates: CD45RA+ positively selected. The origin of the receptors is a woman aged 25 to 45 in good health.

The chain uses TRBV11-2 and TRBJ1-5; no reliable D call. Germline V lookup: CDR1 SGHAT, CDR2 FQNNGV. The CDR3 consists of 18 residues. V lost 7 bases and J 0 bases, leaving 22 bases between the germline ends. The CDR3: CASTPLGFSGYSNQPQHF. CDR3 coding DNA: TGTGCCAGCACCCCCTTGGGGTTTAGCGGATATAGCAATCAGCCCCAGCATTTT.

The chain combines TRBV7-9 with TRBJ2-1; possibly TRBD2 for D (6 bases). The CDR3 length is 16 residues. The V and J ends lost 3 bases and 0 bases respectively, with 12 bases between them. CDR1 is SEHNR and CDR2 is FQNEAQ in the germline V gene (reference sequence). The CDR3 DNA reads as TGTGCCAGCAGCTTTTCCCTAGCGCTCTCCTACAATGAGCAGTTCTTC. This translates into CASSFSLALSYNEQFF.

The rearrangement joins TRBV19 to TRBJ2-7; D possibly matches TRBD1 or TRBD2 (5 bases each). The germline V and J ends were trimmed by 1 base and 5 bases, with 15 bases remaining between them. This CDR3 is built from 15 residues. In germline, CDR1 is LNHDA, CDR2 SQIVND (reference sequence). The CDR3 here is CASSIVGTAHDEQYF. The CDR3 nucleotides are TGTGCCAGTAGTATAGTCGGGACGGCCCACGACGAGCAGTACTTC.

This chain links TRBV4-1 with TRBJ2-2; the match to TRBD2 covers 11 bases. The CDR3 runs 16 residues. Germline CDR1 is MGHRA and CDR2 is YSYEKL. With 4 bases clipped from V and 7 bases from J, the junction kept 8 bases outside the gene matches. CDR3 residues: CASSLTSGSLIGELFF. The CDR3 bases are TGCGCCAGCAGCCTAACTAGCGGGAGTTTAATCGGGGAGCTGTTTTTT.

The rearrangement joins TRBV28 to TRBJ2-6; no firm D call. The CDR3 is 15 amino acids. V was shortened by 2 bases and J by 2 bases, with 7 bases between the two germline ends. Per the germline V gene, CDR1 is MDHEN and CDR2 is SYDVKM. CDR3 nucleotide sequence: TGTGCCAGCAGTTTAACGCGAACTGGGGCCAACGTCCTGACTTTC. Translated: CASSLTRTGANVLTF.

This clone came up once. V usage is TRBV7-9 and J usage is TRBJ2-7; the D gene could be TRBD1 or TRBD2 (5 bases each). The germline V gene has CDR1 SEHNR and CDR2 FQNEAQ (reference sequence). CDR3 length: 13 amino acids. Trimming cost V 5 bases and J 6 bases, with 14 bases left between them. CDR3 nucleotide sequence: TGTGCCAGCAGCCCTATTTCGGGGCCCGAGCAGTACTTC. Its protein product is CASSPISGPEQYF.

The chain has TRBV27 and TRBJ2-4; D unresolved. Germline V lookup: CDR1 MNHEY, CDR2 SMNVEV (reference sequence). The CDR3 covers 15 residues. V gave up 2 bases and J gave up 0 bases, with 8 bases separating them. DNA of the CDR3: TGTGCCAGCAGTTTACTGGGGTCAGCCAAAAACATTCAGTACTTC. Translated, it gives CASSLLGSAKNIQYF.

CDR3 bases: TGTGCCAGCTCCGAAGCGGGAACCTCTTACGAGCAGTACTTC. As protein: CASSEAGTSYEQYF. This chain uses TRBV18 with TRBJ2-5, with 7 bases identical to TRBD2. The J call may not be correct, given that the DNA end is closer to TRBJ2-7. The germline V gene has CDR1 KGHSH and CDR2 LQKENI. The CDR3 loop spans 14 amino acids.

The chain uses TRBV7-9 and TRBJ2-7, with D possibly matching TRBD1 (5 bases). Germline lookup yields CDR1 SEHNR and CDR2 FQNEAQ (reference sequence). The CDR3 is 14 residues long. V was pared by 2 bases and J by 0 bases, with 8 bases between. The CDR3 DNA reads TGTGCCAGCAGCTTAATGGACACCTCCTACGAGCAGTACTTC. Protein product: CASSLMDTSYEQYF.

The chain carries TRBV25-1 and TRBJ2-5, with D possibly being TRBD2 (6 bases). The CDR3 sequence is 15 residues long. Germline V lookup: CDR1 MGHDK, CDR2 SYGVNS. V was clipped by 3 bases and J by 3 bases, with 14 bases between them. CDR3 region: CASSESPRGKETQYF. CDR3 in DNA: TGTGCCAGCAGTGAGAGCCCGCGGGGAAAAGAGACCCAGTACTTC.

The CDR3 DNA sequence: TGTGCCAGCAGCTTAAACTGGGACAGAGAAAACATTCAGTACTTC. Translated, it gives CASSLNWDRENIQYF. The chain has TRBV7-3 and TRBJ2-4; the match to TRBD1 covers 7 bases. There are 15 residues in the CDR3. The V and J ends lost 1 base and 5 bases, in that order; junction bases with no gene match: 5. Germline V gives CDR1 SGHTA, CDR2 FQGTGA.

J is TRBJ2-7 and V is TRBV28; perhaps TRBD2 as D (6 bases). This CDR3 contains 15 residues. V lost 4 bases and J lost 1, with 14 bases in between. Germline CDR1 MDHEN, CDR2 SYDVKM. The CDR3 loop reads CASSSPGAGSYEQYF. CDR3 in DNA: TGTGCCAGCAGTTCACCCGGGGCGGGGTCCTACGAGCAGTACTTC.

This clone occurred once. The chain recombines TRBV7-2 with TRBJ2-3, with D perhaps TRBD2 (6 bases). Trimming left V 2 bases short and J 4 bases short, with 16 bases between. The CDR3 runs 16 residues. Germline V gene data show CDR1 as SGHTA and CDR2 as FQGNSA. CDR3 amino acids: CASSLNRLVRADTQYF. CDR3 in DNA: TGTGCCAGCAGCTTAAATCGACTAGTGAGGGCAGATACGCAGTATTTT.

The V gene is TRBV19, the J gene TRBJ2-1; 7 bases agree with TRBD2. Unmatched junction bases numbered 7, after V lost 3 bases and J lost 2 bases. This CDR3 contains 16 residues. Germline CDR1 reads LNHDA; CDR2 reads SQIVND (reference sequence). The CDR3 here is CASSISSGPAYNEQFF. The CDR3, as DNA: TGTGCCAGTAGTATTTCTAGCGGACCTGCCTACAATGAGCAGTTCTTC.

CDR3 DNA sequence: TGTGCCAGCAGCTTAGTTGGCGGGGTGAGCTCCTACGAGCAGTACTTC. This codes for CASSLVGGVSSYEQYF. The chain joins TRBV7-9 to TRBJ2-7; tentatively, D is TRBD2 (6 bases). V was trimmed by 1 base and J by 0 bases, leaving 13 bases between them. This CDR3 spans 16 amino acids. Germline assignment: CDR1 SEHNR and CDR2 FQNEAQ (reference sequence).

The rearrangement joins TRBV10-3 to TRBJ2-3, with a tentative D call TRBD2 (7 bases). Germline V CDR1 and CDR2: ENHRY, SYGVKD. V dropped 7 bases and J dropped 0 bases, with 14 bases sitting between them. The CDR3 is 15 residues long. The CDR3 DNA is TGTGCCATCAAGGGGGGGGTTAGTAGCACAGATACGCAGTATTTT. Protein: CAIKGGVSSTDTQYF.

This clone came up a few times. The chain is built from TRBV20-1 and TRBJ1-2; D remains ambiguous. V was clipped by 6 bases and J by 5 bases, with 10 bases between them. The CDR3 is 11 residues long. Germline V gene lookup returns CDR1 DFQATT and CDR2 SNEGSKA (reference sequence). The CDR3 region is CSASGRYGYTF. The DNA of the CDR3 is TGCAGTGCCAGTGGAAGGTATGGCTACACCTTC.

This chain links TRBV7-3 with TRBJ1-3, with D possibly TRBD1 on 6 matching bases. CDR3 length: 14 residues. Germline assignment: CDR1 SGHTA and CDR2 FQGTGA. V lost 3 bases, J lost 4 bases, and 10 bases lay in between. This chain's CDR3 is CASSLAGVGNTIYF. The CDR3 coding sequence is TGTGCCAGCAGCTTGGCAGGGGTGGGAAACACCATATATTTT.

The gene calls are TRBV21-1 and TRBJ1-5; the table's D call of TRBD1 was not tested on the DNA. TRBV21-1 constitutes a pseudogene. The CDR3 sequence is 18 residues long. The DNA of the CDR3 is TGTGCCAGCAGCAAAACGCGGTCGAGGGACAGGGCCGGGCAGCCCCAGCATTTT. This encodes CASSKTRSRDRAGQPQHF.

The chain recombines TRBV2 with TRBJ2-7; D gene ambiguous. The CDR3 extends over 14 amino acids. Trimming removed 8 bases from V and 8 bases from J, with 22 bases in between. From germline, CDR1 is SNHLY and CDR2 FYNNEI. CDR3 nucleotide sequence: TGTGCCAGCGGGCCCCCTCGGGTCATTTGGCAGCAGTACTTC. It translates to CASGPPRVIWQQYF. The full variable domain, with the rest looked up from reference TRBV2 and TRBJ2-7, is EPEVTQTPSHQVTQMGQEVILRCVPISNHLYFYWYRQILGQKVEFLVSFYNNEISEKSEIFDDQFSVERPDGSNFTLKIRSTKLEDSAMYFCASGPPRVIWQQYFGPGTRLTVT.

The chain combines TRBV5-1 with TRBJ1-2; no clear D gene. The germline V gene has CDR1 SGHRS and CDR2 YFSETQ. The CDR3 sequence is 15 residues long. Trimming pared 4 bases from V and 4 bases from J, leaving 17 bases between. The CDR3 DNA sequence: TGCGCCAGCAGCCCAGAGGCTATAGGACCCTATGGCTACACCTTC. Residues: CASSPEAIGPYGYTF. The variable domain in full, completed from reference TRBV5-1 and TRBJ1-2, reads KAGVTQTPRYLIKTRGQQVTLSCSPISGHRSVSWYQQTPGQGLQFLFEYFSETQRNKGNFPGRFSGRQFSNSRSEMNVSTLELGDSALYLCASSPEAIGPYGYTFGSGTRLTVV.

This clone was seen only once. The chain couples TRBV4-1 to TRBJ2-2; D gene unclear. V lost 0 bases and J lost 5, with 4 bases in between. Germline loops: CDR1 MGHRA, CDR2 YSYEKL. This CDR3 has 13 residues. The CDR3 DNA reads as TGCGCCAGCAGCCAAGAGCAGACCGGGGAGCTGTTTTTT. It encodes CASSQEQTGELFF.

The V call is TRBV14, the J call TRBJ2-7; D perhaps matches TRBD1 (5 bases). V was shortened by 1 base and J by 3 bases, with 10 bases between the two germline ends. Germline CDR1 and CDR2: SGHDN and FVKESK. The CDR3 sequence is 14 residues long. Here the CDR3 reads CASSQGGSYYEQYF. The CDR3, as DNA: TGTGCCAGCAGCCAAGGGGGCAGCTACTACGAGCAGTACTTC.